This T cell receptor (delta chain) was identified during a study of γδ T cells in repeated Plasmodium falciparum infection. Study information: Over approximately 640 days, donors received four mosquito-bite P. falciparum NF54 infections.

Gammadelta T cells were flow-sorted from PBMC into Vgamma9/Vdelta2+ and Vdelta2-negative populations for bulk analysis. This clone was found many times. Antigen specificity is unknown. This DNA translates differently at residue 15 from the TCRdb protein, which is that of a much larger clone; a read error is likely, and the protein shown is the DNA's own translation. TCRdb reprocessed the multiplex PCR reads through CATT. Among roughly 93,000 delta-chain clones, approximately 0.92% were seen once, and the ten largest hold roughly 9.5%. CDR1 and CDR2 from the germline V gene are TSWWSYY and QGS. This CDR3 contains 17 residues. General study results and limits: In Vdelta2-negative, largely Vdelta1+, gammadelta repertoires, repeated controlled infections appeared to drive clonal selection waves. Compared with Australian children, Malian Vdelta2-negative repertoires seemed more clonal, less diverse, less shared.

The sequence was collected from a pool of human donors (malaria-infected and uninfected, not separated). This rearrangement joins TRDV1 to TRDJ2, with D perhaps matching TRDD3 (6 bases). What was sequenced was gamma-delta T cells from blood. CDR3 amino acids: CALGDINSGIRTAQPFF. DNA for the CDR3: TGTGCTCTTGGGGACATTAATTCGGGGATCAGGACAGCACAACCCTTCTTT.